This entry lists 16 T cell receptor beta chains sequenced from one sample in a study of shared clonotypes between healthy human individuals. TCRdb keeps only in-frame clones here, not all; method: immunoSEQ multiplex PCR. This sample has 1.6 million or so clones, with approximately 98.5% found just once. Sequenced: naive CD4+ T cells sorted from blood. Subset in this sample: CD45RA+ positively selected. These receptors were obtained from a man younger than 40 in good health.

The chain couples TRBV15 to TRBJ2-5, with D maybe TRBD1 (5 bases). Trimming removed 7 bases at V and 3 bases at J, with 21 bases between. Germline V CDR1 and CDR2: LNHNV, YYDKDF (reference sequence). CDR3 length equals 16 residues. CDR3 bases: TGTGCCACCACGAGCGACCAGGGTGGTAGGGAAGAGACCCAGTACTTC. Residues: CATTSDQGGREETQYF.

This rearrangement joins TRBV19 to TRBJ2-1, with TRBD2 matching 9 bases. CDR3 length: 14 amino acids. CDR1 and CDR2 (germline): LNHDA, SQIVND (reference sequence). V shed 10 bases and J 3 bases; nucleotides not matched to a gene: 7. CDR3 loop: CATRPSGNYNEQFF. Written as DNA, the CDR3 is TGTGCCACCCGGCCTAGCGGGAACTACAATGAGCAGTTCTTC.

This chain connects TRBV25-1 to TRBJ2-1; D possibly matches TRBD1 or TRBD2 (5 bases each). The CDR3 runs 15 residues. Deletions cut 7 bases from V and 4 bases from J, with 17 bases between. Germline V CDR1 and CDR2: MGHDK, SYGVNS. Here the CDR3 DNA reads TGTGCCAGCACCCTCCCCGGGACCTTATACAATGAGCAGTTCTTC. Translating gives CASTLPGTLYNEQFF.

The rearrangement links TRBV25-1 to TRBJ2-2; the D gene is possibly TRBD2 (5 bases). CDR1 is MGHDK and CDR2 is SYGVNS in the germline V gene. Trimming took 4 bases from V and 4 from J, leaving 13 bases between them. This CDR3 contains 15 residues. CDR3 coding DNA: TGTGCCAGCAGTGGGGCGGAGGTGGGCACCGGGGAGCTGTTTTTT. It encodes CASSGAEVGTGELFF.

The chain carries TRBV7-2 and TRBJ2-1; D is ambiguous. Germline CDR1 is SGHTA and CDR2 is FQGNSA. The CDR3 is made up of 12 amino acids. V shed 5 bases and J shed 9 bases, with 11 bases lying between them. The CDR3 nucleotides are TGTGCCAGCAGCCTAGACTCGGGTGAGCAGTTCTTC. It codes for CASSLDSGEQFF.

The chain has TRBV7-9 and TRBJ2-7; D tentatively fits TRBD1 or TRBD2 (5 bases each). This CDR3 region has 14 residues. Germline V CDR1 and CDR2: SEHNR, FQNEAQ (reference sequence). V lost 3 bases and J 4 bases, leaving 13 bases between the germline ends. The DNA of the CDR3 is TGTGCCAGCAGCTTGGGGGTGGGGACGTACGAGCAGTACTTC. Protein product: CASSLGVGTYEQYF.

CDR3 nucleotide sequence: TGTGCCACCAGCAGAGGGCGAAGCGGTTACAATGAGCAGTTCTTC. It encodes CATSRGRSGYNEQFF. V and J are TRBV15 and TRBJ2-1; D possibly corresponds to TRBD2 (5 bases). Trimming took 1 base from V and 4 from J, leaving 11 bases between them. Germline assignment: CDR1 LNHNV and CDR2 YYDKDF (reference sequence). The length of the CDR3 is 15 residues.

The CDR3 DNA is TGTGCCAGCAGCCAGACCGGACTTCTGCCCTCTGGGGCCAACGTCCTGACTTTC. Protein product: CASSQTGLLPSGANVLTF. This chain joins TRBV4-2 and TRBJ2-6; perhaps TRBD2 as D (5 bases). The germline gives CDR1 LGHNA, CDR2 YNFKEQ. V lost 3 bases and J 0 bases, leaving 15 bases between the germline ends. The CDR3 is made up of 18 amino acids.

The chain is built from TRBV30 and TRBJ2-1, with 8 bases aligning to TRBD2. This CDR3 is 12 amino acids long. CDR1 and CDR2 (germline): GTSNPN, SVGIG (reference sequence). V trimming: 3 bases; J trimming: 8 bases; junction bases outside the gene matches: 3. CDR3 bases: TGTGCCTGGAGCGGGACTAGGGATGAGCAGTTCTTC. Translated: CAWSGTRDEQFF.

V gene TRBV7-2 combines with J gene TRBJ2-1; 11 bases match TRBD2. The V gene's germline CDR1 is SGHTA and CDR2 FQGNSA. V shed 5 bases and J 2 bases; nucleotides not matched to a gene: 2. This CDR3 spans 15 amino acids. For the CDR3, the DNA is TGTGCCAGCAGCACGACTAGCGGGACCTACAATGAGCAGTTCTTC. Translation gives CASSTTSGTYNEQFF. Drawing the rest from reference TRBV7-2 and TRBJ2-1, the complete variable domain is GAGVSQSPSNKVTEKGKDVELRCDPISGHTALYWYRQSLGQGLEFLIYFQGNSAPDKSGLPSDRFSAERTGGSVSTLTIQRTQQEDSAVYLCASSTTSGTYNEQFFGPGTRLTVL.

V gene TRBV2 combines with J gene TRBJ2-7, with 9 bases matching TRBD1. J was trimmed by 0 bases and V by 7 bases; bases with no gene match: 4. The CDR3 consists of 14 residues. The germline CDR1 and CDR2 sequences are SNHLY and FYNNEI. The CDR3 loop reads CASTGDRASYEQYF. The DNA for the CDR3 is TGTGCCAGCACTGGGGACAGGGCCTCCTACGAGCAGTACTTC. Combining the CDR3 with reference TRBV2 and TRBJ2-7 gives the whole variable domain EPEVTQTPSHQVTQMGQEVILRCVPISNHLYFYWYRQILGQKVEFLVSFYNNEISEKSEIFDDQFSVERPDGSNFTLKIRSTKLEDSAMYFCASTGDRASYEQYFGPGTRLTVT.

The rearrangement links TRBV4-2 to TRBJ2-5; D uncertain. Germline CDR1 is LGHNA and CDR2 is YNFKEQ. The V end lost 0 bases, the J end lost 7 bases, and 9 bases lay between the germline ends. This CDR3 has 13 residues. The CDR3 DNA sequence: TGTGCCAGCAGCCAAGAGGGTATCGGGACCCAGTACTTC. It yields the protein CASSQEGIGTQYF.

This sequence joins TRBV6-5 and TRBJ1-2; the D gene is possibly TRBD1 (5 bases). The CDR3 extends over 13 amino acids. From germline, CDR1 is MNHEY and CDR2 SVGAGI. With 6 bases removed from V and 2 bases from J, the gap between germline ends came to 10 bases. CDR3: CASRSQVNYGYTF. In DNA form, the CDR3 reads TGTGCCAGCAGGTCACAGGTGAACTATGGCTACACCTTC.

The rearrangement uses TRBV7-9 and TRBJ1-4; 8 bases align to TRBD1. There are 15 residues in the CDR3. V lost 4 bases, J lost 7 bases, and 8 bases stayed unmatched. The germline gives CDR1 SEHNR, CDR2 FQNEAQ (reference sequence). CDR3 in amino acids: CASSYDRGGFEKLFF. In nucleotides, the CDR3 is TGTGCCAGCAGCTACGACAGGGGTGGGTTTGAAAAACTGTTTTTT.

The chain has TRBV25-1 and TRBJ2-1, with TRBD2 matching over 9 bases. CDR1 MGHDK and CDR2 SYGVNS come from the germline V gene. The length of the CDR3 is 16 residues. V dropped 6 bases and J dropped 12; count of bases not matched to a gene: 18. For the CDR3, the DNA is TGTGCCAGCAGCCCGACTAGCGGCGGTCCTCATCTACGGCAGTTCTTC. This encodes CASSPTSGGPHLRQFF.

The chain carries TRBV2 and TRBJ1-4; possible D gene TRBD1, 5 bases. The germline V gene has CDR1 SNHLY and CDR2 FYNNEI. The CDR3 contains 12 residues. Trimming pared 6 bases from V and 8 bases from J, leaving 10 bases between. CDR3 loop: CASRQDDEKLFF. The DNA of the CDR3 is TGTGCCAGCAGACAGGATGACGAAAAACTGTTTTTT.